Below are 2 T cell receptor beta chains sequenced from a single sample in a study of Ad26.COV2.S vaccination and SARS-CoV-2 variants. The treatment here: some 19 received Ad26.COV2.S at low or high dose, single or two shots; several received placebo; per-sample allocation not given. Repertoires come from day 63 after the first vaccine or placebo injection. Assay: immunoSEQ multiplex PCR; the TCRdb copy retains only in-frame clones and omits some. The sample contains hundreds of thousands of clones, more than 75% of which appear only once. The sample consisted of peripheral blood, taken in a trial of Ad26.COV2.S vaccine versus placebo. The receptors were gathered from a person between 18 and 60 years old who received the Ad26.COV2.S COVID-19 vaccine or a placebo.

V is TRBV5-4 and J is TRBJ2-7; 13 nucleotides line up with TRBD2. J gave up 6 bases and V 5 bases, and 11 bases lay outside the gene matches. Germline V gives CDR1 SGHNT, CDR2 YYREEE (reference sequence). The CDR3 consists of 16 residues. The CDR3, as DNA: TGTGCCAGCAGGAGAGGACTAGCGGGAGTTCTTGCCGAGCAGTACTTC. Translation: CASRRGLAGVLAEQYF.

V gene TRBV12-3 or TRBV12-4 combines with J gene TRBJ1-2, with no clear D. The germline V and J ends were trimmed by 3 bases and 5 bases, with 10 bases remaining between them. This CDR3 is 13 amino acids long. CDR3 DNA sequence: TGTGCCAGCAGTTTTACGGAACTATATGGCTACACCTTC. It codes for CASSFTELYGYTF.